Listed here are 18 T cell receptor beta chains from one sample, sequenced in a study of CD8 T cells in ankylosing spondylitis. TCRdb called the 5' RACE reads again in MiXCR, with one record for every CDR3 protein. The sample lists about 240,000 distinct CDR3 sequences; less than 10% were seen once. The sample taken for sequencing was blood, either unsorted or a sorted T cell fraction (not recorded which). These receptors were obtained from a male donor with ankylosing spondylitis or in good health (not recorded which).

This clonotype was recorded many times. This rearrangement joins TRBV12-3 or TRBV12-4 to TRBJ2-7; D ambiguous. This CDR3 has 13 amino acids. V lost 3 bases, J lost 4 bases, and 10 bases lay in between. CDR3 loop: CASSLGREYEQYF. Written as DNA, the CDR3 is TGTGCCAGCAGTTTGGGCAGAGAGTACGAGCAGTACTTC.

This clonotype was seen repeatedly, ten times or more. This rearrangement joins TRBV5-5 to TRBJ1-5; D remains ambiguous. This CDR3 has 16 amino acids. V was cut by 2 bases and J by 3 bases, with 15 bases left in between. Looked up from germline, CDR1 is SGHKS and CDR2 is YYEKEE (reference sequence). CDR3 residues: CASSFVWTAHNQPQHF. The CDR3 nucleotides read TGTGCCAGCAGCTTCGTGTGGACGGCGCACAATCAGCCCCAGCATTTT.

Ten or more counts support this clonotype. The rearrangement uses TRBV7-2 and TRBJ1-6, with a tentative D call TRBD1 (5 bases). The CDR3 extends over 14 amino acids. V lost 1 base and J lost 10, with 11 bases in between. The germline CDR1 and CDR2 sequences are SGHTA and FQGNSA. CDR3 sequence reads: CASSLDGGKSPLHF. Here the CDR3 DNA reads TGTGCCAGCAGCTTAGACGGGGGAAAGTCACCCCTCCACTTT.

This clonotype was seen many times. The CDR3 spells CASSPLGQAALAKNIQYF. For the CDR3, the DNA is TGCGCCAGCAGCCCCCTGGGACAGGCAGCTTTGGCCAAAAACATTCAGTACTTC. V usage is TRBV5-1 and J usage is TRBJ2-4, with 8 bases matching TRBD1. This CDR3 is 18 amino acids long. Trimming cost V 4 bases and J 1 base; bases outside gene matches: 13. Germline values: CDR1 SGHRS, CDR2 YFSETQ.

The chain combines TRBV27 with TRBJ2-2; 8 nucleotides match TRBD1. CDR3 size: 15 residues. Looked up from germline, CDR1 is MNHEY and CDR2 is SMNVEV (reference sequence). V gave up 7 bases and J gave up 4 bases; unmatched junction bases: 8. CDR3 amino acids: CASTRTGIGTGELFF. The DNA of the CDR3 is TGTGCCAGCACTCGGACAGGGATAGGCACCGGGGAGCTGTTTTTT.

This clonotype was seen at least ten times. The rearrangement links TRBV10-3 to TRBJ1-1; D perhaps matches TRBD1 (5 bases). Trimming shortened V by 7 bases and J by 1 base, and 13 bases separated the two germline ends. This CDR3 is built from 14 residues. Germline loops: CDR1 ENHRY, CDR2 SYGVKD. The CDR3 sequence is CAITSGQPNTEAFF. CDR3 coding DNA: TGTGCCATCACCTCAGGGCAGCCGAACACTGAAGCTTTCTTT.

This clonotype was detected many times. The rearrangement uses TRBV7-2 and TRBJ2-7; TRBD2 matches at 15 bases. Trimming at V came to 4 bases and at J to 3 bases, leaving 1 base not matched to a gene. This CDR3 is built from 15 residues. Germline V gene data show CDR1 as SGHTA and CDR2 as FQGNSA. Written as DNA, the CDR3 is TGTGCCAGCAGCTGGGGACTAGCGGGGGGCTACGAGCAGTACTTC. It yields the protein CASSWGLAGGYEQYF.

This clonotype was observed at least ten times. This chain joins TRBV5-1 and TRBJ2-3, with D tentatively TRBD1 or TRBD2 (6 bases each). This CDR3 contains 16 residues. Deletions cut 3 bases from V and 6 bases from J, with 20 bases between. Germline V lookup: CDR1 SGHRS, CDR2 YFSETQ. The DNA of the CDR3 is TGCGCCAGCAGCTCCTTCCCGGGGGCCGGAGGGGATACGCAGTATTTT. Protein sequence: CASSSFPGAGGDTQYF.

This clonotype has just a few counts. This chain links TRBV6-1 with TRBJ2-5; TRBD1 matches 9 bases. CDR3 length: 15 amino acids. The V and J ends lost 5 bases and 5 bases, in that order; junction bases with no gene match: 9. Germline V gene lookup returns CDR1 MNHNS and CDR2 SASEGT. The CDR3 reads CASSPLDRGVETQYF. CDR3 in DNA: TGTGCCAGCAGTCCCTTGGACAGGGGTGTTGAGACCCAGTACTTC.

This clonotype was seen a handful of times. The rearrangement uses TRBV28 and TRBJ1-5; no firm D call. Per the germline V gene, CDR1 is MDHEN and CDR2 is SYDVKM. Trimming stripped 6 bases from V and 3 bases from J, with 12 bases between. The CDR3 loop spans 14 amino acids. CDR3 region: CASRMEGFNQPQHF. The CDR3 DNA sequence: TGTGCCAGCAGGATGGAAGGATTCAATCAGCCCCAGCATTTT. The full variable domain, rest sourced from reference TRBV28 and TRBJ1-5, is DVKVTQSSRYLVKRTGEKVFLECVQDMDHENMFWYRQDPGLGLRLIYFSYDVKMKEKGDIPEGYSVSREKKERFSLILESASTNQTSMYLCASRMEGFNQPQHFGDGTRLSIL.

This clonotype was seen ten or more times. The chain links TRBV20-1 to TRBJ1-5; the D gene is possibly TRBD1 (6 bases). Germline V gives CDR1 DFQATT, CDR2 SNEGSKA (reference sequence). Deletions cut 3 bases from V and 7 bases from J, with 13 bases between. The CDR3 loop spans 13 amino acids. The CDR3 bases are TGCAGTGCTAGTTCTCAGGGGAGGCAGCCCCAGCATTTT. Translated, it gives CSASSQGRQPQHF.

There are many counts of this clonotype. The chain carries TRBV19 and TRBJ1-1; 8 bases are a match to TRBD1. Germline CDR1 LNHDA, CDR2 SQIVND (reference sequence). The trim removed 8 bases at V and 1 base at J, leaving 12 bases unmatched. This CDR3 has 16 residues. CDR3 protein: CASSLLRQGSNTEAFF. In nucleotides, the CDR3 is TGTGCCAGTTCCCTCCTCAGACAGGGGTCGAACACTGAAGCTTTCTTT.

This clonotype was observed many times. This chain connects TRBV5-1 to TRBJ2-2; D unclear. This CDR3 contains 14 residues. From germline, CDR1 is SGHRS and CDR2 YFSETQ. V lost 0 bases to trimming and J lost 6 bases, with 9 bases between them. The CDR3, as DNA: TGCGCCAGCAGCTTGGACCCCTTACCCGGGGAGCTGTTTTTT. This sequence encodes CASSLDPLPGELFF.

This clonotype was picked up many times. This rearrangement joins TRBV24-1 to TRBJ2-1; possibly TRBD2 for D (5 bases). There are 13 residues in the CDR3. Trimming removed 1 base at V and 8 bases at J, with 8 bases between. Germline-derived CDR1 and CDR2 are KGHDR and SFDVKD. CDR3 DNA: TGTGCCACCAGTGATTTACTAGTAGATGAGCAGTTCTTC. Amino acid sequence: CATSDLLVDEQFF.

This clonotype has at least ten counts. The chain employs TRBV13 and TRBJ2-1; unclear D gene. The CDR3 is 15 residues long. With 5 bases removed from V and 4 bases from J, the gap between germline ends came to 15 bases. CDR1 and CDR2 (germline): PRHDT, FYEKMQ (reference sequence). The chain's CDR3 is CASSPKETLYNEQFF. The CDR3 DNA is TGTGCCAGCAGCCCAAAGGAGACGCTATACAATGAGCAGTTCTTC.

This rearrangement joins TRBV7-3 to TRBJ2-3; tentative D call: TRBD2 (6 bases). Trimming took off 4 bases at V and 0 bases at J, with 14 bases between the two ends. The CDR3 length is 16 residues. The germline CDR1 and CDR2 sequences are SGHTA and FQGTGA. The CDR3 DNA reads TGTGCCAGCAGCTCGTCGAGCAGCGGGAGCACAGATACGCAGTATTTT. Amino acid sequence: CASSSSSSGSTDTQYF.

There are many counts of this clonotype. CDR3 bases: TGCAGTGCTAGCAGGGGAACCAGCTATGGCTACACCTTC. The encoded protein is CSASRGTSYGYTF. The rearrangement uses TRBV20-1 and TRBJ1-2, with D tentatively TRBD1 (6 bases). This CDR3 has 13 amino acids. Per the germline V gene, CDR1 is DFQATT and CDR2 is SNEGSKA (reference sequence). Trimming cost V 3 bases and J 4 bases, with 12 bases left between them.

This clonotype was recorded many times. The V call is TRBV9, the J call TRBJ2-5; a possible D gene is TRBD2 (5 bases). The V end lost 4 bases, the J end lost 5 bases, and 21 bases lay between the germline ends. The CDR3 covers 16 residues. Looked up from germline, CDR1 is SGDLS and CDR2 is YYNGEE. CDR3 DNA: TGTGCCAGCAGCCCACGAGGGCAGGTCGGTAGGGAGACCCAGTACTTC. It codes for CASSPRGQVGRETQYF.